One and the same sample provided the 10 T cell receptor beta chains below, sequenced in a study of Ad26.COV2.S vaccination and SARS-CoV-2 variants. Clones were read by immunoSEQ multiplex PCR, and TCRdb kept only the in-frame ones, dropping some. The data contain 300,000 to 400,000 clones, about nine tenths of them singletons. Noted treatment: around 19 received Ad26.COV2.S at low or high dose, single or two shots; about 5 received placebo; per-sample allocation not given. The samples date from day 63 after the first vaccine or placebo injection. The sample here was peripheral blood, taken in a trial of Ad26.COV2.S vaccine versus placebo. These receptors were taken from a person between 18 and 59 years old who received the Ad26.COV2.S COVID-19 vaccine or a placebo.

V usage is TRBV5-4 and J usage is TRBJ1-4, with D hard to call. V gave up 4 bases and J gave up 6 bases, with 16 bases separating them. From germline, CDR1 is SGHNT and CDR2 YYREEE (reference sequence). The CDR3 is made up of 15 amino acids. DNA for the CDR3: TGTGCCAGCAGCAGATCGTCCCTCGGGGATGAAAAACTGTTTTTT. It translates to CASSRSSLGDEKLFF.

The J gene is TRBJ2-7, the V gene TRBV11-2, with a weak D call TRBD1 (6 bases). The V end lost 6 bases, the J end lost 2 bases, and 11 bases lay between the germline ends. The CDR3 totals 13 residues. Germline CDR1 reads SGHAT; CDR2 reads FQNNGV. The CDR3, as DNA: TGTGCCAGCAGTACGGACAGTCCCTACGAGCAGTACTTC. Amino acid sequence: CASSTDSPYEQYF.

The chain is built from TRBV6-6 and TRBJ1-5; D is uncertain. Per germline, CDR1 MNHNY and CDR2 SVGAGI (reference sequence). The CDR3 is 14 residues long. V was clipped by 0 bases and J by 0 bases, with 3 bases between them. CDR3 bases: TGTGCCAGCAGTTACTCTTATAGCAATCAGCCCCAGCATTTT. It codes for CASSYSYSNQPQHF.

The chain is built from TRBV19 and TRBJ2-3, with unresolved D. Germline lookup yields CDR1 LNHDA and CDR2 SQIVND (reference sequence). The V end lost 6 bases, the J end lost 5 bases, and 6 bases lay between the germline ends. CDR3 length equals 11 residues. Here the CDR3 reads CASSKGDTQYF. Here the CDR3 DNA reads TGTGCCAGTAGCAAAGGAGATACGCAGTATTTT.

This chain joins TRBV12-3 or TRBV12-4 and TRBJ2-5; D might be TRBD2 (5 bases). CDR3 length: 13 residues. V dropped 5 bases and J dropped 5 bases, with 12 bases sitting between them. The DNA of the CDR3 is TGTGCCAGCAGTGCTAGGACTGGGGAGACCCAGTACTTC. It encodes CASSARTGETQYF.

The rearrangement joins TRBV29-1 to TRBJ2-7; 8 nucleotides line up with TRBD2. The CDR3 length is 12 residues. With 1 base clipped from V and 4 bases from J, the junction kept 0 bases outside the gene matches. The germline gives CDR1 SQVTM, CDR2 ANQGSEA. CDR3 amino acids: CSVEASGYEQYF. The CDR3 nucleotides read TGCAGCGTTGAAGCTAGCGGGTACGAGCAGTACTTC.

The V gene is TRBV16, the J gene TRBJ2-2; D tentatively reads TRBD1 or TRBD2 (5 bases each). V was shortened by 2 bases and J by 8 bases, with 15 bases between the two germline ends. Looked up from germline, CDR1 is KGHSY and CDR2 is FQNENV. CDR3 length: 15 amino acids. This chain's CDR3 is CASSQGTASGGELFF. CDR3 bases: TGTGCCAGCAGCCAAGGGACCGCCTCTGGTGGGGAGCTGTTTTTT.

This rearrangement joins TRBV12-5 to TRBJ1-1, with no clear D. The germline V gene has CDR1 LGHNT and CDR2 FRNRAP. V gave up 0 bases and J gave up 5 bases, with 13 bases separating them. The CDR3 is 15 residues long. CDR3 protein: CASGLVVGMGTEAFF. The CDR3 DNA reads TGTGCTAGTGGTTTGGTCGTGGGGATGGGTACTGAAGCTTTCTTT.

The chain couples TRBV7-8 to TRBJ2-1; 9 bases are a match to TRBD1. After removal of 5 bases from V and 5 bases from J, the junction contained 4 bases not matched to a gene. This CDR3 spans 14 amino acids. Germline assignment: CDR1 SGHVS and CDR2 FQNEAQ. The CDR3 sequence: CASSKQGADNEQFF. DNA of the CDR3: TGTGCCAGCAGCAAACAGGGGGCGGACAATGAGCAGTTCTTC.

This chain uses TRBV9 with TRBJ1-2; maybe TRBD1 (5 bases). Germline V gene data show CDR1 as SGDLS and CDR2 as YYNGEE. This CDR3 region has 16 residues. Trimming removed 2 bases from V and 0 bases from J, with 14 bases in between. CDR3 nucleotides: TGTGCCAGCAGCGTCTCGGGCCAGGGAACTAACTATGGCTACACCTTC. Protein sequence: CASSVSGQGTNYGYTF.